A single sample gave rise to the 9 T cell receptor beta chains below, sequenced in a study of T-cell memory formation after mild COVID-19. TCRdb reanalysed the 5' RACE reads using MiXCR and keeps one entry per CDR3 protein. The sample lists tens of thousands of distinct CDR3 sequences; about 15% were seen once. Sequenced: PBMCs or a T cell subset sorted from them (not recorded which). These receptors were collected from an adult woman who had mild COVID-19 (a few samples of this study predate the infection). Cell type and time point are not known.

Many counts were recorded for this clonotype. The J gene is TRBJ2-1, the V gene TRBV29-1, with 8 bases matching TRBD2. CDR3 length equals 14 residues. CDR1 is SQVTM, CDR2 ANQGSEA, per germline. The J segment lost 4 bases and the V segment lost 8 bases, leaving 10 bases of the junction unmatched. The CDR3 DNA reads as TGCAGCCAAAGAAGCGGGGGCGAATACAATGAGCAGTTCTTC. It yields the protein CSQRSGGEYNEQFF.

Concerning this clonotype itself: This may come from a read error, since a much larger clone is one base off. The conserved final phenylalanine or tryptophan is absent from the CDR3, which likely points to a read error. This chain links TRBV7-9 with TRBJ2-1, with 12 bases lining up with TRBD2. Germline V gives CDR1 SEHNR, CDR2 FQNEAQ (reference sequence). The CDR3 consists of 18 residues. With 4 bases clipped from V and 5 bases from J, the junction kept 12 bases outside the gene matches. CDR3: CASSWPPPGLAGDNEQFL. CDR3 nucleotide sequence: TGTGCCAGCAGCTGGCCTCCTCCGGGACTAGCGGGCGACAATGAGCAGTTCTTA.

This chain joins TRBV19 and TRBJ1-1, with D uncertain. V was shortened by 6 bases and J by 0 bases, with 8 bases between the two germline ends. The CDR3 totals 13 residues. CDR1 LNHDA and CDR2 SQIVND come from the germline V gene (reference sequence). The CDR3 here is CASRSAMNTEAFF. CDR3 bases: TGTGCCAGTAGGAGTGCTATGAACACTGAAGCTTTCTTT.

This clonotype has only a few counts. J is TRBJ1-1 and V is TRBV6-1, with 7 bases aligning to TRBD1. The CDR3 extends over 14 amino acids. Germline loops: CDR1 MNHNS, CDR2 SASEGT. The ends lost 7 bases at V and 8 bases at J; junction bases unmatched: 13. The CDR3 DNA follows: TGTGCCAGCATCGACCCACAGGGGTTAGCGGAAGCTTTCTTT. It is translated as CASIDPQGLAEAFF.

This clonotype has at least ten counts. V gene TRBV7-3 combines with J gene TRBJ2-5; the D gene is possibly TRBD1 (6 bases). V lost 5 bases and J 5 bases, leaving 15 bases between the germline ends. The CDR3 spans 14 residues. Germline V gives CDR1 SGHTA, CDR2 FQGTGA. The CDR3 DNA reads TGTGCCAGCAGCCCAGGCCCAGGGGTTGAGACCCAGTACTTC. It codes for CASSPGPGVETQYF.

The gene calls are TRBV29-1 and TRBJ2-1; 11 positions match TRBD2. V gave up 3 bases and J gave up 2 bases; unmatched junction bases: 6. The CDR3 sequence is 16 residues long. CDR1 SQVTM and CDR2 ANQGSEA come from the germline V gene. The CDR3: CSVDVPTSGAYNEQFF. The DNA for the CDR3 is TGCAGCGTTGACGTCCCGACTAGCGGGGCCTACAATGAGCAGTTCTTC.

The V call is TRBV7-9, the J call TRBJ1-6; D may be TRBD1 (6 bases). This CDR3 contains 14 residues. V lost 5 bases and J lost 5, with 10 bases in between. The germline gives CDR1 SEHNR, CDR2 FQNEAQ (reference sequence). CDR3 amino acids: CASSGGADNSPLHF. The CDR3 nucleotides read TGTGCCAGCAGCGGGGGGGCTGATAATTCACCCCTCCACTTT.

V usage is TRBV29-1 and J usage is TRBJ2-7; TRBD1 is a possible D gene (6 bases). CDR1 and CDR2 (germline): SQVTM, ANQGSEA. This CDR3 spans 13 amino acids. V was cut by 4 bases and J by 0 bases, with 10 bases left in between. The DNA of the CDR3 is TGCAGCGTTGTTTCGACAGGCTCCTACGAGCAGTACTTC. This sequence encodes CSVVSTGSYEQYF.

Only a few counts were recorded for this clonotype. V usage is TRBV11-2 and J usage is TRBJ2-1; 8 nucleotides line up with TRBD2. CDR3 length equals 17 residues. Per germline, CDR1 SGHAT and CDR2 FQNNGV. Unmatched junction bases numbered 5, after V lost 1 base and J lost 0 bases. CDR3 residues: CASSLVVAGSSYNEQFF. CDR3 DNA: TGTGCCAGCAGCTTAGTTGTAGCGGGGAGCTCCTACAATGAGCAGTTCTTC.